This T cell receptor (beta chain) was identified in a study of metastatic and nonmetastatic thyroid tumors. Whole-study results and caveats: A significant increase in TCR beta diversity was reportedly seen in malignant thyroid tumors relative to benign nodules, in blood and tumor.

This clone has just a few counts. Its antigen remains unknown. CDR1 MNHNS and CDR2 SASEGT come from the germline V gene. There are 15 residues in the CDR3. With 7 bases clipped from V and 7 bases from J, the junction kept 12 bases outside the gene matches. Each patient came to thyroid surgery without any prior treatment (of any kind). In the original processing: The study's classifier, a distant-metastasis tool for papillary thyroid cancer, was built using CDR3 differences across clinicopathological groups. TCRdb re-clonotyped the PCR reads through MiXCR. The V and J calls were not made by the authors but by TCRdb's processing. The table lists thousands of clones, more than 20% of them singletons.

The material sequenced was tumor tissue. This clonotype was obtained from a male donor with papillary thyroid cancer or a benign thyroid nodule (not recorded which). Some clones in this sample may be carry-over from other donors' samples. This rearrangement joins TRBV6-1 to TRBJ2-1; 8 positions match TRBD1. CDR3 sequence (DNA): TGTGCCAGCACCAGGAGAGGCAGGGGGCGTAATGAGCAGTTCTTC. It encodes CASTRRGRGRNEQFF.